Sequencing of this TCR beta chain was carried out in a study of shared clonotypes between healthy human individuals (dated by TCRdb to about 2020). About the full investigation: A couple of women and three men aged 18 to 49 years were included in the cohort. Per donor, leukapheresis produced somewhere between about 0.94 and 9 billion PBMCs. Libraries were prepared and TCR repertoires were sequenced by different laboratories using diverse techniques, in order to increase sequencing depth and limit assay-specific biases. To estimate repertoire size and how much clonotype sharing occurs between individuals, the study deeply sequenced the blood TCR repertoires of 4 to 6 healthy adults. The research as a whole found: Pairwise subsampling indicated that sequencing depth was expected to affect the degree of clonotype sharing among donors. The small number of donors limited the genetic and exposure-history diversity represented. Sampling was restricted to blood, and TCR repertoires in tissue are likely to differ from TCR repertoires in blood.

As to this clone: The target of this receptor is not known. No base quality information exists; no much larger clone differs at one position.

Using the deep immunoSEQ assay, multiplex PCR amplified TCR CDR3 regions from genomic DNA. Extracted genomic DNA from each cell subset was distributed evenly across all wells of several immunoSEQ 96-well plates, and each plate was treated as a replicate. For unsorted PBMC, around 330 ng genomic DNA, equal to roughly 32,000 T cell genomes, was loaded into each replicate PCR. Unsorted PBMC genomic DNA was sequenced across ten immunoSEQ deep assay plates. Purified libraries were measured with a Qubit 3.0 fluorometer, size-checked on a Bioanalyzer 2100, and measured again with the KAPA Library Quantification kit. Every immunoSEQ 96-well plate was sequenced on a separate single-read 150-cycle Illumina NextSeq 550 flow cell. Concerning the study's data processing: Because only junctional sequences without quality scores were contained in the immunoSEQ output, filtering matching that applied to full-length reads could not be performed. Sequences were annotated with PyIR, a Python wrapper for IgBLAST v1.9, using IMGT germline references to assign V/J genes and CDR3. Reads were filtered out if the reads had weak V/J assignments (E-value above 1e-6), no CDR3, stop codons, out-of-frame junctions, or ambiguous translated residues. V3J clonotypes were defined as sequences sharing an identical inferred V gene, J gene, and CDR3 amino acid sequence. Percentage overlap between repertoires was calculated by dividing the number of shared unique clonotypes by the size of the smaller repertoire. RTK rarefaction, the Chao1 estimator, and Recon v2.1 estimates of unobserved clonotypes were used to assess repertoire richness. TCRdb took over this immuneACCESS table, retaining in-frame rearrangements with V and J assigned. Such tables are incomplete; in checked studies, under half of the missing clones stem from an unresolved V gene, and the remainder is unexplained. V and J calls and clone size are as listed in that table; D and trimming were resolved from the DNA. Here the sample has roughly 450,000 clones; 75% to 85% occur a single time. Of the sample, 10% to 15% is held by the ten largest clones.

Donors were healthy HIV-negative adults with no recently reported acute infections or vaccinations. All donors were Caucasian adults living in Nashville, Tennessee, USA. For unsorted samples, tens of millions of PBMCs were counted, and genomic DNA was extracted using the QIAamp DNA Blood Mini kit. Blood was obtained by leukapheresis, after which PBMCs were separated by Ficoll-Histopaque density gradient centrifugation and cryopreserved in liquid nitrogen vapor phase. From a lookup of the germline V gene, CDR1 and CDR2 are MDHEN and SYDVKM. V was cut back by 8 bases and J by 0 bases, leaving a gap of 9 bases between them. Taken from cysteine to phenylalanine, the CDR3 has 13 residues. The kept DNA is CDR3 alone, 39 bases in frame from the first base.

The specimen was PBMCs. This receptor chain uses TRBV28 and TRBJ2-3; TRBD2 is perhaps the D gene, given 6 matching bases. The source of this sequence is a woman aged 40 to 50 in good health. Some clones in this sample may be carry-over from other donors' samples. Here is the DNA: TGTGCCAGCGGGAGGCCCAGCACAGATACGCAGTATTTT. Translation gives CASGRPSTDTQYF.